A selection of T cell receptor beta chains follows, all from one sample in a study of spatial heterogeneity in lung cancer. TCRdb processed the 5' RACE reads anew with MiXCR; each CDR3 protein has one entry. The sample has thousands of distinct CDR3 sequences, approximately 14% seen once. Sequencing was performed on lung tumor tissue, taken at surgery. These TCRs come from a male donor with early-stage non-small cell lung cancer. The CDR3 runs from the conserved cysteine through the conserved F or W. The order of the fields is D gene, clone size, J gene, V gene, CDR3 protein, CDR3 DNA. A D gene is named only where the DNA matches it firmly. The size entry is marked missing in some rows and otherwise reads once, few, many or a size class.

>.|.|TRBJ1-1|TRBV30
CAWDKWSMNTEAFF
TGTGCCTGGGATAAATGGAGTATGAACACTGAAGCTTTCTTT
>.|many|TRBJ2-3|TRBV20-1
CSATGTNTDTQYF
TGCAGTGCTACAGGGACGAACACAGATACGCAGTATTTT
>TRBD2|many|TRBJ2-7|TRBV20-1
CSARTTGGHEQYF
TGCAGTGCTAGAACGACGGGAGGGCACGAGCAGTACTTC
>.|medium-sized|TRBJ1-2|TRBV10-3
CAISEMTANYGYTF
TGTGCCATCAGTGAAATGACGGCTAACTATGGCTACACCTTC
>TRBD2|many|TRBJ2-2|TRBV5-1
CASGPRVTSGSAGELFF
TGCGCCAGCGGCCCAAGAGTGACTAGCGGGAGCGCCGGGGAGCTGTTTTTT
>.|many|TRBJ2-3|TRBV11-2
CASSLVPSDTQYF
TGTGCCAGCAGCTTAGTCCCGTCCGATACGCAGTATTTT
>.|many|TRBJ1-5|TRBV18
CASSPGGGETNQPQHF
TGTGCCAGCTCACCAGGAGGAGGTGAGACCAATCAGCCCCAGCATTTT
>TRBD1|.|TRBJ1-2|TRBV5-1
CASRKTGTDNYGYTF
TGCGCCAGCCGCAAAACCGGGACAGATAACTATGGCTACACCTTC
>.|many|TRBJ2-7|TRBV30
CAWSVYSIPYEQYF
TGTGCCTGGAGTGTGTACAGCATACCCTACGAGCAGTACTTC
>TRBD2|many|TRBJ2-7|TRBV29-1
CSVEGLAGIYEQYF
TGCAGCGTTGAAGGTCTAGCGGGAATCTACGAGCAGTACTTC
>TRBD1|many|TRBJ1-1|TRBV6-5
CASSYAPGQGAEAFF
TGTGCCAGCAGTTACGCCCCGGGACAGGGTGCTGAAGCTTTCTTT
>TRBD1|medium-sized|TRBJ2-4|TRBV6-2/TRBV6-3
CASSMGQKNIQYF
TGTGCCAGCAGTATGGGACAGAAAAACATTCAGTACTTC
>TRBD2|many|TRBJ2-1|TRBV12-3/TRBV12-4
CASSLVETLPSGHNEQFF
TGTGCCAGCAGTTTGGTTGAGACTTTGCCTAGCGGGCACAATGAGCAGTTCTTC
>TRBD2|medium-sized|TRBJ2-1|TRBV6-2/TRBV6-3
CASSSFRTSVYNEQFF
TGTGCCAGCAGTTCCTTCAGGACTAGCGTTTACAATGAGCAGTTCTTC
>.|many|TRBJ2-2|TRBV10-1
CASSTRSTGELFF
TGCGCCAGCAGTACCCGATCAACCGGGGAGCTGTTTTTT
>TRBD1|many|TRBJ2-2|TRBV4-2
CASSQDVGGETGELFF
TGTGCCAGCAGCCAAGATGTAGGGGGCGAGACCGGGGAGCTGTTTTTT
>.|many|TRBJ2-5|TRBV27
CASTNWGLGETQYF
TGTGCCAGCACCAATTGGGGGCTGGGGGAGACCCAGTACTTC
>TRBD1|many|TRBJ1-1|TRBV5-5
CASSTATGAEAFF
TGTGCCAGCAGCACGGCCACAGGGGCTGAAGCTTTCTTT
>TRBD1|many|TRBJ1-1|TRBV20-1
CSASRQGWTEAFF
TGCAGTGCTAGTCGACAGGGTTGGACTGAAGCTTTCTTT
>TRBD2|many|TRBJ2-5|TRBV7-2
CASSLALTSGRGETQYF
TGTGCCAGCAGCTTAGCCCTGACTAGCGGGAGAGGAGAGACCCAGTACTTC
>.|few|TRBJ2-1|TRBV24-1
CATSGVRSGTSYNEQFF
TGTGCCACCAGTGGGGTTAGATCGGGAACCTCCTACAATGAGCAGTTCTTC
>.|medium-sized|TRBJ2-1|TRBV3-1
CASSQVLRSYNEQFF
TGTGCCAGCAGCCAAGTGCTGCGATCCTACAATGAGCAGTTCTTC
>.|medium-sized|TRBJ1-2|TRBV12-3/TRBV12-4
CASRSTANYGYTF
TGTGCCAGCAGGTCGACAGCTAACTATGGCTACACCTTC
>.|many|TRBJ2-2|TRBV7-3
CASNLQGTGELFF
TGTGCCAGCAATTTACAGGGCACCGGGGAGCTGTTTTTT
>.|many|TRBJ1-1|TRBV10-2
CASSATGLNTEAFF
TGCGCCAGCAGTGCCACAGGGCTGAACACTGAAGCTTTCTTT